This T cell receptor (beta chain) was recorded in a study of blood T cell repertoires in COVID-19. Study context: There were acute and convalescent COVID-19 samples, and they came from the United States, Italy and Spain. The analysed material was cDNA or gDNA that came from T cells, B-cell-depleted T cells, or PBMCs.

In the source study's methods: Nucleated cell counts were estimated from reference gene primer amplification. TCRdb's copy holds only in-frame clones and misses some; the assay was immunoSEQ multiplex PCR. Clone size and V and J calls were adopted from that table, with D and trimming inferred from the DNA. The sample yields more than 11,000 clones, 70% to 90% seen once. This TCR was sampled from a man aged 35-49 years with active or convalescent COVID-19. The sample comprised peripheral blood.

DNA of the CDR3: TGTGCCAGCAGCGTCGGGGTGGGAGATACGCAGTATTTT. Its protein product is CASSVGVGDTQYF. The rearrangement links TRBV9 to TRBJ2-3; tentative D call: TRBD2 (5 bases). V was clipped by 2 bases and J by 5 bases, with 9 bases between them. CDR3 size: 13 residues. CDR1 and CDR2 (germline): SGDLS, YYNGEE.